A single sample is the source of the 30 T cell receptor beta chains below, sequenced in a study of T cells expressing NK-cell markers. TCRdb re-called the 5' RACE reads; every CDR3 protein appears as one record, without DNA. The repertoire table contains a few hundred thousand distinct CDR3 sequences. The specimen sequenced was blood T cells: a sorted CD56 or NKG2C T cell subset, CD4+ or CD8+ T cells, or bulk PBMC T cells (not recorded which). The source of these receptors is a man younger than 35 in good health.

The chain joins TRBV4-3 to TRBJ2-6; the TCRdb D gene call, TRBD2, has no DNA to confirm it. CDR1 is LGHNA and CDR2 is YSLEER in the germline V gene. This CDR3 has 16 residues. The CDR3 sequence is CASSQGSRPGANVLTF.

CDR3 protein: CASSLDRYEQYF. V usage is TRBV5-1 and J usage is TRBJ2-7. The CDR3 spans 12 residues. Germline loops: CDR1 SGHRS, CDR2 YFSETQ.

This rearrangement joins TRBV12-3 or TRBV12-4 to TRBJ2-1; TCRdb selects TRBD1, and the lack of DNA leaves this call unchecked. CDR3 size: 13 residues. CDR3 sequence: CASTAPGWNEQFF.

The CDR3 spells CASSFGRVNEQYF. J is TRBJ2-7 and V is TRBV12-3 or TRBV12-4; with no DNA, the TCRdb D assignment of TRBD2 cannot be verified. The CDR3 loop spans 13 amino acids.

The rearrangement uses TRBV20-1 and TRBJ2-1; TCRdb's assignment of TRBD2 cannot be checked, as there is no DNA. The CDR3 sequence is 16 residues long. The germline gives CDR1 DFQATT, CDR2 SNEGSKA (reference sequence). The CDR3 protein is CSATLRVAASYNEQFF.

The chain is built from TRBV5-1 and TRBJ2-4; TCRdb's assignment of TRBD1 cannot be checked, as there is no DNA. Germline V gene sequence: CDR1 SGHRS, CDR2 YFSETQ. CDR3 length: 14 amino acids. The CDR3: CASSLENRGDIQYF.

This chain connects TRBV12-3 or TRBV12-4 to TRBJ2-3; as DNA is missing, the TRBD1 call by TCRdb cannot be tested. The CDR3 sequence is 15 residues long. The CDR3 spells CASSKDMGLADTQYF.

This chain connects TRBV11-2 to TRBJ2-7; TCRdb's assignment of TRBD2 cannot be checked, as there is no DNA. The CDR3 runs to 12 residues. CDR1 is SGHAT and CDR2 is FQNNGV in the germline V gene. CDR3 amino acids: CASSPGLDEQYF. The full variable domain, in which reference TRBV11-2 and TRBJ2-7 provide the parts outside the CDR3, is EAGVAQSPRYKIIEKRQSVAFWCNPISGHATLYWYQQILGQGPKLLIQFQNNGVVDDSQLPKDRFSAERLKGVDSTLKIQPAKLEDSAVYLCASSPGLDEQYFGPGTRLTVT.

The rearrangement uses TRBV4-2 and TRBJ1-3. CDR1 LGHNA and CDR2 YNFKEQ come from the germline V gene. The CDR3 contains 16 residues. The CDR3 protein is CASSQAGQTSGNTIYF.

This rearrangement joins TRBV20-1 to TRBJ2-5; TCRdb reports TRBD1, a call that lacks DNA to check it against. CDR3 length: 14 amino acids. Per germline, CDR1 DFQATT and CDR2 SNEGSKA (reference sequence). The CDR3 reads CSAHRDRGVKTQYF.

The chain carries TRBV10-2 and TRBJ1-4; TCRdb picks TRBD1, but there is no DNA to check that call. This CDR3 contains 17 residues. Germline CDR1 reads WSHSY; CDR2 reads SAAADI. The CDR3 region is CASSAGAISIGNEKLFF.

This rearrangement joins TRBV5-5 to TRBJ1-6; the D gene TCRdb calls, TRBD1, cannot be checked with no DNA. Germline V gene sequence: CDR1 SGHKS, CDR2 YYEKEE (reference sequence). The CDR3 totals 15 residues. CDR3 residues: CASSFPGQDNSPLHF. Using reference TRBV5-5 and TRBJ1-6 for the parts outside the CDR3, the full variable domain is DAGVTQSPTHLIKTRGQQVTLRCSPISGHKSVSWYQQVLGQGPQFIFQYYEKEERGRGNFPDRFSARQFPNYSSELNVNALLLGDSALYLCASSFPGQDNSPLHFGNGTRLTVT.

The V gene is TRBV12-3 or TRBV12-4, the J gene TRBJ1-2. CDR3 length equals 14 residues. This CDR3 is CASSLSFRAHGYTF.

CDR3 residues: CSELAGAGIYNEQFF. The chain joins TRBV29-1 to TRBJ2-1; lacking DNA, the TRBD2 call made by TCRdb goes unchecked. The length of the CDR3 is 15 residues. Germline V gene lookup returns CDR1 SQVTM and CDR2 ANQGSEA.

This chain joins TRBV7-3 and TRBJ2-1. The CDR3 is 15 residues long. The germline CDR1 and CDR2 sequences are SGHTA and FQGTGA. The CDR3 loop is CASSFDRGSYNEQFF.

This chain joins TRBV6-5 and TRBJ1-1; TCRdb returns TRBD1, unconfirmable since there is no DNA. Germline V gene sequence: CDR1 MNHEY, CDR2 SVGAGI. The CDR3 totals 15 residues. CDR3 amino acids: CASRGQGDQGTEAFF.

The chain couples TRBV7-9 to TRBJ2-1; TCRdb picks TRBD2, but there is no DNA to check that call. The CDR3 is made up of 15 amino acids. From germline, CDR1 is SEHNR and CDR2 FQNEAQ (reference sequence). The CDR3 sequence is CASSLEGTSVYEQFF.

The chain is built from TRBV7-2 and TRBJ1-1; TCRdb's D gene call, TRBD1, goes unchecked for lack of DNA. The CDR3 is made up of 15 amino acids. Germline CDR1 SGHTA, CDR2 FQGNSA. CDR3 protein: CASSLAPGANTEAFF.

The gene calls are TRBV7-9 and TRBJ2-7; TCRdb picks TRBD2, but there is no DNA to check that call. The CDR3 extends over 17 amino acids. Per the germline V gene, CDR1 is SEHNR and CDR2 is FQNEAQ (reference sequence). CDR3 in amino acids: CASSLPREEGHMYEQYF.

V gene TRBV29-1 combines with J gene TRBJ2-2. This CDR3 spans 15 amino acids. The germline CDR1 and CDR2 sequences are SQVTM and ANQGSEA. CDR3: CSVVLGSIYTGELFF.

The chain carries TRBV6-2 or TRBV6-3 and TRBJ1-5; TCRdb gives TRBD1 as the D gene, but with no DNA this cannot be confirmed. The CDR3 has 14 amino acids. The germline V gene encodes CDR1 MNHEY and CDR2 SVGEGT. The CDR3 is CASSSSTGVRPQHF.

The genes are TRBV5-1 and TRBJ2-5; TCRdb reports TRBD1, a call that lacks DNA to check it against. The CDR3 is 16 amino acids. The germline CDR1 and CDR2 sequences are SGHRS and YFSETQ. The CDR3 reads CASSLVGQGVRETQYF.

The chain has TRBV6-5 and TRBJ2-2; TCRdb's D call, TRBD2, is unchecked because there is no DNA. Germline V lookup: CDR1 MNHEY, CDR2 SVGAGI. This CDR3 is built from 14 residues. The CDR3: CASSFLDSTGELFF.

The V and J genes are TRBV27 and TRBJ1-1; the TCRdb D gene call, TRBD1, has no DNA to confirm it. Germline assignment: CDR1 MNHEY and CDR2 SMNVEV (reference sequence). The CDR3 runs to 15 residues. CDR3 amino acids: CASSLTFQGMPEAFF.

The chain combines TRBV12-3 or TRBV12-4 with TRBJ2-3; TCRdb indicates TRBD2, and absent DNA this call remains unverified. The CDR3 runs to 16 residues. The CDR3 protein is CASRLGTSGRTDTQYF.

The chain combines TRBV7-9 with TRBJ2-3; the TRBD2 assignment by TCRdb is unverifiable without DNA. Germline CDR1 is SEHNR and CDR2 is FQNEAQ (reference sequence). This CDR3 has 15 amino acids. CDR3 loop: CASSSLAGRLDTQYF. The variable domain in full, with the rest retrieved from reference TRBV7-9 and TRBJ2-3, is DTGVSQNPRHKITKRGQNVTFRCDPISEHNRLYWYRQTLGQGPEFLTYFQNEAQLEKSRLLSDRFSAERPKGSFSTLEIQRTEQGDSAMYLCASSSLAGRLDTQYFGPGTRLTVL.

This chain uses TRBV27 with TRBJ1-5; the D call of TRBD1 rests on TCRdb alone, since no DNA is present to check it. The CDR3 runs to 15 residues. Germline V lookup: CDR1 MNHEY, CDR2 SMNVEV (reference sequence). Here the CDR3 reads CASSFSTGANQPQHF.

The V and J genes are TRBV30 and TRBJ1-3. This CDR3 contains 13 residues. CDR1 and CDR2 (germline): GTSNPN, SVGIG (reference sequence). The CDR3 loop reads CAWTPGGRNTIYF.

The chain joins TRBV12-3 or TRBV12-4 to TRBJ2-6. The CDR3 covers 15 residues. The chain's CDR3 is CASSLGILGANVLTF.

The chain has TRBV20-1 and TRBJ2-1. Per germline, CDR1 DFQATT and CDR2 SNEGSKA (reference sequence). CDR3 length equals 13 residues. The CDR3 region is CSADGLKDNEQFF.